This T cell receptor beta chain originates from a study of OX40 agonist ivuxolimab in advanced cancers. Across the study: Mean age 60 years, range roughly 20 to 85; 82.7% male. Study-wide findings and caveats: At 0.1 to 3.0 mg/kg, CD4+ and CD8+ blood T cells expanded clonally by week 6. Specificity for antigen went undetermined in the expanded peripheral T cells.

Germline CDR1 and CDR2: SNHLY and FYNNEI. Germline trimming cut 7 bases from V and 5 bases from J; bases unmatched to any gene: 6. The CDR3 is 14 amino acids. Exclusion applied to patients with autoimmune disease history or systemic immunosuppression. The data were produced by immunoSEQ multiplex PCR, yet TCRdb's version contains in-frame clones alone and is incomplete. The sample holds under 40,000 clones; 60% to 85% are singletons and the top ten take 9.5% to 15%. Remarks on this clone: Its specificity is not known.

The source material was CD4+ or CD8+ T cells sorted from blood, sampled in a trial of the OX40 agonist ivuxolimab. The chain is built from TRBV2 and TRBJ2-2, with 8 bases aligning to TRBD1. The sequence was collected from an adult with an advanced solid tumor such as melanoma, head and neck, liver or kidney cancer. CDR3 sequence reads: CASTLTGVTGELFF. The CDR3, as DNA: TGTGCCAGCACTCTGACAGGGGTGACCGGGGAGCTGTTTTTT.